What follows are 27 T cell receptor beta chains derived from one specimen sequenced in a study of graft-versus-host responses after intestinal transplantation. Profiling relied on immunoSEQ multiplex PCR, and the TCRdb table lists in-frame clones only, not all of them. The sample lists tens of thousands of clones; roughly 91% were seen once. Antigen specificity for these receptors is unknown. The sequenced sample was unstimulated CD4+ T cells sorted from spleen or lymph node cells, obtained before intestinal transplant. These receptors originate from a human donor who received an intestinal transplant.

This chain links TRBV9 with TRBJ1-3; 7 positions agree with TRBD1. The length of the CDR3 is 17 residues. Germline CDR1 is SGDLS and CDR2 is YYNGEE. With V trimmed by 6 bases and J by 0 bases, 12 bases remained unmatched. CDR3 sequence (DNA): TGTGCCAGCAACCTCAACGGACAGGACAGCTCTGGAAACACCATATATTTT. It codes for CASNLNGQDSSGNTIYF.

The chain has TRBV23-1 and TRBJ2-3, with 11 bases that match TRBD2. TRBV23-1 is filed as an ORF, its function uncertain. This CDR3 region has 17 residues. Trimming cost V 0 bases and J 4 bases; bases outside gene matches: 6. The chain's CDR3 is CASSQSSSGGYADTQYF. Here the CDR3 DNA reads TGCGCCAGCAGTCAATCATCTAGCGGGGGGTACGCAGATACGCAGTATTTT.

The V gene is TRBV6-5, the J gene TRBJ2-6; weak D call: TRBD2 (5 bases). This CDR3 is built from 16 residues. Germline values: CDR1 MNHEY, CDR2 SVGAGI. Between the trimmed V and J ends, which lost 2 bases and 0 bases, there was a span of 8 bases. CDR3 region: CASSYTRGSGANVLTF. The CDR3 coding sequence is TGTGCCAGCAGTTACACTCGGGGCTCTGGGGCCAACGTCCTGACTTTC.

The chain links TRBV30 to TRBJ1-3; D is possibly TRBD1 (5 bases). V shed 5 bases and J shed 4 bases, with 12 bases lying between them. CDR1 GTSNPN and CDR2 SVGIG come from the germline V gene (reference sequence). The CDR3 contains 13 residues. The CDR3 coding sequence is TGTGCCTGGTCAGGACAAGGCGGAAACACCATATATTTT. Its protein product is CAWSGQGGNTIYF.

The V call is TRBV7-9, the J call TRBJ2-3; possible D gene TRBD2, 5 bases. CDR1 and CDR2 (germline): SEHNR, FQNEAQ (reference sequence). This CDR3 region has 13 residues. CDR3: CATRRASTDTQYF. The CDR3 nucleotides are TGTGCTACCAGGCGGGCTAGCACAGATACGCAGTATTTT.

This clone was seen just once. The genes are TRBV27 and TRBJ1-5; tentative D call: TRBD1 (5 bases). This CDR3 region has 16 residues. V lost 1 base and J 0 bases, leaving 10 bases between the germline ends. CDR1 and CDR2 from the germline V gene are MNHEY and SMNVEV (reference sequence). CDR3 coding DNA: TGTGCCAGCAGTTTATACGGGGGGGGTAGCAATCAGCCCCAGCATTTT. Translation: CASSLYGGGSNQPQHF.

This sequence joins TRBV7-2 and TRBJ2-7; 8 positions match TRBD1. Germline assignment: CDR1 SGHTA and CDR2 FQGNSA. With V trimmed by 3 bases and J by 6 bases, 4 bases remained unmatched. The CDR3 is 13 residues long. The CDR3 sequence is CASSLATGGEQYF. In DNA form, the CDR3 reads TGTGCCAGCAGCTTGGCCACAGGGGGCGAGCAGTACTTC.

The rearrangement joins TRBV30 to TRBJ2-5; TRBD1 might be the D (5 bases). CDR1 is GTSNPN and CDR2 is SVGIG in the germline V gene (reference sequence). The CDR3 spans 14 residues. V lost 0 bases to trimming and J lost 7 bases, with 15 bases between them. CDR3 bases: TGTGCCTGGAGTGTAGGGGCCTCCCGAGGGACCCAGTACTTC. It codes for CAWSVGASRGTQYF.

This chain links TRBV29-1 with TRBJ2-7; 10 bases agree with TRBD1. The V segment lost 5 bases and the J segment 8 bases; nucleotides outside the gene matches: 9. Germline CDR1 reads SQVTM; CDR2 reads ANQGSEA. The CDR3 spans 13 residues. CDR3: CSVPGTGDMQQYF. CDR3 coding DNA: TGCAGCGTTCCCGGGACAGGGGACATGCAGCAGTACTTC.

The chain combines TRBV7-2 with TRBJ2-5, with D perhaps matching TRBD2 (7 bases). Germline values: CDR1 SGHTA, CDR2 FQGNSA. The CDR3 has 17 amino acids. V lost 0 bases and J 4 bases, leaving 18 bases between the germline ends. The CDR3 sequence: CASSLALKGGGRETQYF. The CDR3 bases are TGTGCCAGCAGCTTAGCGCTAAAGGGAGGGGGACGAGAGACCCAGTACTTC.

This chain joins TRBV6-6 and TRBJ2-7; D not certain. V was shortened by 6 bases and J by 6 bases, with 9 bases between the two germline ends. Germline V gene lookup returns CDR1 MNHNY and CDR2 SVGAGI (reference sequence). This CDR3 has 11 amino acids. The CDR3 sequence is CASSRQGEQYF. The CDR3 region has the DNA TGTGCCAGCAGCCGACAAGGCGAGCAGTACTTC.

The genes are TRBV6-1 and TRBJ1-3; possible D gene TRBD1, 6 bases. Trimming removed 6 bases from V and 2 bases from J, with 11 bases in between. CDR1 MNHNS and CDR2 SASEGT come from the germline V gene. The CDR3 totals 14 residues. The CDR3 here is CASRSGDTGNTIYF. The CDR3 DNA follows: TGTGCCAGCAGATCAGGGGATACTGGAAACACCATATATTTT.

This clone showed up just once. This chain connects TRBV10-3 to TRBJ2-7; 7 bases agree with TRBD2. CDR3 length: 13 amino acids. Germline V gene data show CDR1 as ENHRY and CDR2 as SYGVKD. V gave up 2 bases and J gave up 3 bases; unmatched junction bases: 1. The CDR3 reads CAISERTSYEQYF. CDR3 DNA sequence: TGTGCCATCAGTGAGAGGACTAGCTACGAGCAGTACTTC.

This sequence joins TRBV11-2 and TRBJ1-1; D remains unclear. This CDR3 has 14 residues. V gave up 2 bases and J gave up 1 base, with 8 bases separating them. Germline V gene lookup returns CDR1 SGHAT and CDR2 FQNNGV. The CDR3 sequence is CASSLRTANTEAFF. The CDR3 nucleotides are TGTGCCAGCAGCTTAAGAACAGCGAACACTGAAGCTTTCTTT.

The genes are TRBV7-2 and TRBJ1-6; D is uncertain. Germline CDR1 is SGHTA and CDR2 is FQGNSA. V lost 3 bases, J lost 14 bases, and 14 bases lay in between. CDR3 length equals 13 residues. As DNA, the CDR3 is TGTGCCAGCAGCTTGCCGGCCTCTAGAGCCCTCCACTTT. Its translation is CASSLPASRALHF.

The gene calls are TRBV11-3 and TRBJ2-3; D gene unclear. Looked up from germline, CDR1 is SGHNT and CDR2 is YENEEA. This CDR3 region has 14 residues. Trimming shortened V by 0 bases and J by 1 base, and 5 bases separated the two germline ends. The CDR3 region has the DNA TGTGCCAGCAGCTTAGATCTTGGCACAGATACGCAGTATTTT. Translated: CASSLDLGTDTQYF.

Concerning this clone itself: The junction shows a germline mismatch at one end, possibly a read error. In the same sample, other DNA sequences code for this CDR3. The chain carries TRBV29-1 and TRBJ1-2; TRBD1 aligns across 8 bases. CDR1 is SQVTM, CDR2 ANQGSEA, per germline. The CDR3 length is 13 residues. For the CDR3, the DNA is TGCAGCGTTGGGCGGGACAGGCCTTATGGCTACACATTC. Its protein is CSVGRDRPYGYTF.

The chain recombines TRBV15 with TRBJ1-5; TRBD1 is a possible D gene (6 bases). Germline CDR1 reads LNHNV; CDR2 reads YYDKDF (reference sequence). This CDR3 has 14 residues. The ends were cut back, 4 bases at V and 4 bases at J, with 11 bases in the middle. CDR3 DNA: TGTGCCACCAGCACCGGACAGCGAAATCAGCCCCAGCATTTT. Translating it yields CATSTGQRNQPQHF.

J is TRBJ2-1 and V is TRBV19, with 9 nucleotides matching TRBD2. Germline CDR1 reads LNHDA; CDR2 reads SQIVND (reference sequence). The CDR3 sequence is 17 residues long. The V gene end was trimmed by 3 bases and the J gene end by 7 bases; junction bases not matched to a gene: 13. The CDR3 DNA follows: TGTGCCAGTAGTATCATTCTCGGGCGGGGGGGCCGGAATGAGCAGTTCTTC. Its protein product is CASSIILGRGGRNEQFF.

The V call is TRBV29-1, the J call TRBJ2-7; 7 bases fit TRBD1. Trimming took 6 bases from V and 4 from J; bases not matched to a gene: 9. The CDR3 extends over 13 amino acids. Germline V lookup: CDR1 SQVTM, CDR2 ANQGSEA. For the CDR3, the DNA is TGCAGCGTCGTTGGACAGGCGTCGTACGAGCAGTACTTC. This sequence encodes CSVVGQASYEQYF.

The J gene is TRBJ2-1, the V gene TRBV27; D may be TRBD2 (6 bases). This CDR3 is built from 14 residues. Germline V CDR1 and CDR2: MNHEY, SMNVEV (reference sequence). Trimming took 5 bases from V and 3 from J, leaving 11 bases between them. CDR3 DNA sequence: TGTGCCAGCAGTCCCCGGCGGGACTACAATGAGCAGTTCTTC. It encodes CASSPRRDYNEQFF.

V gene TRBV18 combines with J gene TRBJ1-2, with TRBD1 matching over 9 bases. Trimming removed 3 bases from V and 2 bases from J; junction bases left unmatched: 4. Germline-derived CDR1 and CDR2 are KGHSH and LQKENI. There are 15 residues in the CDR3. CDR3 coding DNA: TGTGCCAGCTCACCCGACAGGGGGGCCAACTATGGCTACACCTTC. Encoded protein: CASSPDRGANYGYTF.

The chain joins TRBV30 to TRBJ2-3; 9 bases fit TRBD2. CDR1 and CDR2 from the germline V gene are GTSNPN and SVGIG (reference sequence). The ends lost 3 bases at V and 6 bases at J; junction bases unmatched: 7. The CDR3 covers 14 residues. DNA of the CDR3: TGTGCCTGGAGGCGGGGCGGGGGGGCCGATACGCAGTATTTT. Translation: CAWRRGGGADTQYF. The whole variable domain, remainder taken from reference TRBV30 and TRBJ2-3, is SQTIHQWPATLVQPVGSPLSLECTVEGTSNPNLYWYRQAAGRGLQLLFYSVGIGQISSEVPQNLSASRPQDRQFILSSKKLLLSDSGFYLCAWRRGGGADTQYFGPGTRLTVL.

The CDR3 DNA follows: TGTGCCAGCTCACAGCAGGGGGAGGACACTGAAGCTTTCTTT. It yields the protein CASSQQGEDTEAFF. The chain links TRBV18 to TRBJ1-1; 7 bases map to TRBD1. The CDR3 extends over 14 amino acids. Germline V lookup: CDR1 KGHSH, CDR2 LQKENI. The junction had 5 bases not matched to a gene; V was cut back by 4 bases and J by 3 bases.

With regard to this clone: Because the CDR3 is missing its conserved closing phenylalanine or tryptophan, this is likely a read error. V gene TRBV29-1 combines with J gene TRBJ1-2; TRBD1 is a possible D gene (5 bases). In germline, CDR1 is SQVTM, CDR2 ANQGSEA. Deletions cut 7 bases from V and 8 bases from J, with 14 bases between. The CDR3 spans 11 residues. The CDR3 reads CSAPQPGGYTI. CDR3 coding DNA: TGCAGCGCACCCCAACCAGGGGGCTACACCATC.

The chain couples TRBV4-3 to TRBJ1-2; weak D call: TRBD1 (5 bases). Germline lookup yields CDR1 LGHNA and CDR2 YSLEER. This CDR3 contains 16 residues. Trimming cost V 4 bases and J 0 bases, with 15 bases left between them. The CDR3 sequence: CASSLGTGTTNYGYTF. CDR3 nucleotides: TGCGCCAGCAGCCTCGGGACGGGGACTACTAACTATGGCTACACCTTC.

The chain employs TRBV7-2 and TRBJ1-1; TRBD1 matches 7 bases. The CDR3 has 18 residues. Trimming removed 4 bases from V and 1 base from J; junction bases left unmatched: 15. Germline values: CDR1 SGHTA, CDR2 FQGNSA. This CDR3 is CASSSQGRAQGPNTEAFF. The CDR3 DNA reads as TGTGCCAGCAGCTCCCAAGGCCGCGCACAGGGGCCGAACACTGAAGCTTTCTTT.